This T cell receptor (beta chain) originates from a study of T cell responses to AZD1222 COVID-19 vaccine. Data came from immunoSEQ multiplex PCR; TCRdb stores just in-frame clones and leaves some out. Of 90,000 to 100,000 clones detected, approximately 90% appear once; the ten largest clones hold just under 7.5%. Study-level results: Mapped onto spike, vaccine-associated CD4 TCRs spanned it and were dominant at 160-218 and 743-854. The peak T cell response came first, and repertoires were sampled only after it.

In the case of this clone: Its antigen remains unknown.

The CDR3 runs to 13 residues. V was trimmed by 1 base and J by 6 bases, leaving 10 bases between them. Germline V gives CDR1 SGHNT, CDR2 YYREEE (reference sequence). The sequence derives from an adult in good health. The chain joins TRBV5-4 to TRBJ1-2; unclear D gene. The sample in question was peripheral blood, obtained on day 0 of AZD1222 vaccination. The CDR3 DNA is TGTGCCAGCAGCTTGTCCCTGGGAGATGGCTACACCTTC. Translation gives CASSLSLGDGYTF.